This T cell receptor beta chain was identified during a study of shared clonotypes between healthy human individuals. Study in general: A donor's plate count was three for CD4 naive and three for CD4 memory; CD8 naive had two and CD8 memory one. General study results and limits: An effect of sequencing depth on clonotype sharing among donors was expected. Across a handful of donors, naive CD4 shared around 5%, naive CD8 3% to 3.5%, memory CD4 2% to 2.5%, memory CD8 roughly 0.37%.

The study separated CD4+ cells into CD45RA+ naive and CD45RA-negative memory subsets. As regards this clone: Antigen specificity is unknown.

The data were produced by immunoSEQ multiplex PCR, yet TCRdb's version contains in-frame clones alone and is incomplete. Found here are approximately 1,500,000 clones, nearly 99% of them singletons; the top ten hold about 0.4%. The sample taken for sequencing was naive CD4+ T cells sorted from blood. Subset given: CD45RA+ positively selected. This TCR was recovered from a man aged 30 to 45 in good health.

The CDR3 bases are TGTGCCAGCAGTCCGGGACTAGCTTACAATGAGCAGTTCTTC. This encodes CASSPGLAYNEQFF. The V call is TRBV6-5, the J call TRBJ2-1; 9 nucleotides line up with TRBD2. Per the germline V gene, CDR1 is MNHEY and CDR2 is SVGAGI. The CDR3 has 14 residues. Trimming removed 5 bases from V and 4 bases from J; junction bases left unmatched: 3.